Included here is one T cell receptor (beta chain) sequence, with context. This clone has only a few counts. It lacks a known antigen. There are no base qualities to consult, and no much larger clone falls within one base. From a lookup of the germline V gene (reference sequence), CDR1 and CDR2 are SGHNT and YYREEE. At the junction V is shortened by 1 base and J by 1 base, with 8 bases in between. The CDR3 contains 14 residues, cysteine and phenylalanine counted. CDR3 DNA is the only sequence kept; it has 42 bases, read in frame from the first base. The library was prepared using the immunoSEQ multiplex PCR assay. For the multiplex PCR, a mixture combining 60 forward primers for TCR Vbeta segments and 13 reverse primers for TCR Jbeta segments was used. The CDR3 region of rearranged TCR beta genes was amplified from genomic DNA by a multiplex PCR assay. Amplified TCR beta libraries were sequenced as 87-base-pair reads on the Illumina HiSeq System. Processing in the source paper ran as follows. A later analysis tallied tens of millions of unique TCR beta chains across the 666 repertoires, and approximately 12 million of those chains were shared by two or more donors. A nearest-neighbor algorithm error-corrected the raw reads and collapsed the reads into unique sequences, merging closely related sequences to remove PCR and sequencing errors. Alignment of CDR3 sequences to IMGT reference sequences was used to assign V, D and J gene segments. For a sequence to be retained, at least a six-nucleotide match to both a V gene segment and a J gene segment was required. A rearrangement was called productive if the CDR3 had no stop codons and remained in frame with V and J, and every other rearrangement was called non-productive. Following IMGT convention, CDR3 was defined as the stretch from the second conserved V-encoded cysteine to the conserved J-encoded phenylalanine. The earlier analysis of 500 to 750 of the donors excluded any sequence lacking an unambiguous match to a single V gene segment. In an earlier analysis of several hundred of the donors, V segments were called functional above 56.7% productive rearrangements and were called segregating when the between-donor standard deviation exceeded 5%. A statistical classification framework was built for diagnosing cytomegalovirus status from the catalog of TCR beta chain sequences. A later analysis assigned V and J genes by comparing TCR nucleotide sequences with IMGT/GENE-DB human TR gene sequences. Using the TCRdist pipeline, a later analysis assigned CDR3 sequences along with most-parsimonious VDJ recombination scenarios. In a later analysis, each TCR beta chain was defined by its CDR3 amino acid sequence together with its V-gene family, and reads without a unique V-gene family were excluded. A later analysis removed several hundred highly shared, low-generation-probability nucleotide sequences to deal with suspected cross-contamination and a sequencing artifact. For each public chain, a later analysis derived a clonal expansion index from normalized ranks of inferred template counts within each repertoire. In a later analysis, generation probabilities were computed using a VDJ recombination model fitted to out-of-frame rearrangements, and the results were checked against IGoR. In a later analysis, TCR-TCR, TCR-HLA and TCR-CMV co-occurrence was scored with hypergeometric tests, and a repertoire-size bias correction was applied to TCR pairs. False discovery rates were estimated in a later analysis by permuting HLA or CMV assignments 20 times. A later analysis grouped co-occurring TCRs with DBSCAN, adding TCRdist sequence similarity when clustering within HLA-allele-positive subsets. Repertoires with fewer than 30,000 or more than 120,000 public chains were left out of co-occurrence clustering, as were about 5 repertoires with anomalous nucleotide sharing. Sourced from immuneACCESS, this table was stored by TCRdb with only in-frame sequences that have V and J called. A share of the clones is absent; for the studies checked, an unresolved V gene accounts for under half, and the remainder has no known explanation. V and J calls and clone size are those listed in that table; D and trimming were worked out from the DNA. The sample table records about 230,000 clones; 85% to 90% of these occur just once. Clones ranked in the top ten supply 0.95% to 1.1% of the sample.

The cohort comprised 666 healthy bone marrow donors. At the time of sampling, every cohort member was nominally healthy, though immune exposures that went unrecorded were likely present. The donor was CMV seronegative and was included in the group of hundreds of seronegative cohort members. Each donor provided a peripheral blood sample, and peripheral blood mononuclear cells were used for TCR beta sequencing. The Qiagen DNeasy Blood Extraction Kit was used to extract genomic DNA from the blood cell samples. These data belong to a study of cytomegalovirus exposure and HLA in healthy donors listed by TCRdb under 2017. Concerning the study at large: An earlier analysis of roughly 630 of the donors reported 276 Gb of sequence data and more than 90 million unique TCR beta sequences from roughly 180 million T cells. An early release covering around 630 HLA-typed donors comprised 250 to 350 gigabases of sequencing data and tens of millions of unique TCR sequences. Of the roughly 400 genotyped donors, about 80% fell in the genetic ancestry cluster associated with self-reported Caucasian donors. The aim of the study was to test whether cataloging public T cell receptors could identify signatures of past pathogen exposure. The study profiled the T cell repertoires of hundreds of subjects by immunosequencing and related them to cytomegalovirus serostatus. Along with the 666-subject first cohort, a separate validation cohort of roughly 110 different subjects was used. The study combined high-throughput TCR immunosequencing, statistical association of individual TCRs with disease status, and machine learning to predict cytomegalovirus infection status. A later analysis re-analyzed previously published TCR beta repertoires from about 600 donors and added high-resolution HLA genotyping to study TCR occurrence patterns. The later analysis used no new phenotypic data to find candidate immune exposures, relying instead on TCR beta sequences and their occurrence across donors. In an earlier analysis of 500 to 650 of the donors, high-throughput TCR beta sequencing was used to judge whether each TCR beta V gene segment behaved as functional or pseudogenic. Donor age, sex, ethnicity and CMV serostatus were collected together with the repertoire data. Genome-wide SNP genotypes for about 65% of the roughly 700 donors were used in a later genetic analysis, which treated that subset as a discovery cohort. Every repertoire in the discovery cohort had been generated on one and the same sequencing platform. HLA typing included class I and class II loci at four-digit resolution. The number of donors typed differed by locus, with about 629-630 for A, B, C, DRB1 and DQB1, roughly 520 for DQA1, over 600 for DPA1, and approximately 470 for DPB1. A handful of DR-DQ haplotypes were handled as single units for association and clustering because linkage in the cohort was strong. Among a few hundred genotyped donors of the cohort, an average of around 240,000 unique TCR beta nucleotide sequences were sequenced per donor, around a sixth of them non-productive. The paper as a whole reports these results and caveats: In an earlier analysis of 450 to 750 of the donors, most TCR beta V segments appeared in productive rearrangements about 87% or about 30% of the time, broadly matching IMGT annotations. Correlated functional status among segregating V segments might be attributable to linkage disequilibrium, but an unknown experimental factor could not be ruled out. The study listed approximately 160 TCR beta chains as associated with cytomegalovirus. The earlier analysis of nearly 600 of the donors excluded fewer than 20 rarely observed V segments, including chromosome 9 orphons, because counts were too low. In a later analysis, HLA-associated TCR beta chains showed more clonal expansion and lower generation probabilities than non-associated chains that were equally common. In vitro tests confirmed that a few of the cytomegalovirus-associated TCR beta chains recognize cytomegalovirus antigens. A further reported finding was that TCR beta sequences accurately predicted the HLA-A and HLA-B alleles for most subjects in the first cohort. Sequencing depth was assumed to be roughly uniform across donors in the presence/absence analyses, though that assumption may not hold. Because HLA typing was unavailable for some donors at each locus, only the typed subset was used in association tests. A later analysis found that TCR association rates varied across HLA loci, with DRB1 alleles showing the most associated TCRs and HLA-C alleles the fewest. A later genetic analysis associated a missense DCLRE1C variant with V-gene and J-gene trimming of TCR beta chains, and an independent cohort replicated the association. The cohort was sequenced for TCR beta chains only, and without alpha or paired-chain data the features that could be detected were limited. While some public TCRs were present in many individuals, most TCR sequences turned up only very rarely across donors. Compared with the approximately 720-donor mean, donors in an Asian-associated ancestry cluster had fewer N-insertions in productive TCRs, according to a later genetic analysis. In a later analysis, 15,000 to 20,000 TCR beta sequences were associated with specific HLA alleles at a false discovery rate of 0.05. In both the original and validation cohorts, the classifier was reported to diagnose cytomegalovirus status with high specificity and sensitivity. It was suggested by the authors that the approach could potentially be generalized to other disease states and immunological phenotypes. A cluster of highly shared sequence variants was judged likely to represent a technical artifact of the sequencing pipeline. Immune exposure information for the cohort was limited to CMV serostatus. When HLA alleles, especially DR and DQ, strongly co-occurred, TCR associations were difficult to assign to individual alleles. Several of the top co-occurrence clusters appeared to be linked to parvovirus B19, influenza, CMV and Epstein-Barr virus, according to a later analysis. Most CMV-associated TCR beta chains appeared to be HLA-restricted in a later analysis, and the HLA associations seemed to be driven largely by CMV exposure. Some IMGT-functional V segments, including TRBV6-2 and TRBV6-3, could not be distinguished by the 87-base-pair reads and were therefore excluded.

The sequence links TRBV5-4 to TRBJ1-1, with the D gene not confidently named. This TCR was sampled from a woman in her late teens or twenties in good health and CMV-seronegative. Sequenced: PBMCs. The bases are TGTGCCAGCAGCTTGCAGACTGGGAACACTGAAGCTTTCTTT. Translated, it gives CASSLQTGNTEAFF.